The next 15 T cell receptor beta chains were all read from a single sample in a study of blood T cell repertoires in COVID-19. Clones were read by immunoSEQ multiplex PCR, and TCRdb kept only the in-frame ones, dropping some. The sample shows approximately 290,000 clones, 90% to 95% of them seen only once. The sequenced sample consisted of peripheral blood. The receptors derive from a woman aged 25-40 years with COVID-19, enrolled during active disease.

V gene TRBV29-1 combines with J gene TRBJ2-7, with 10 bases matching TRBD1. Germline V gene lookup returns CDR1 SQVTM and CDR2 ANQGSEA. V lost 5 bases to trimming and J lost 3 bases; unmatched junction nucleotides: 7. The CDR3 has 14 residues. The CDR3 sequence: CSVSGTGDYYEQYF. In nucleotides, the CDR3 is TGCAGCGTTTCCGGGACAGGGGATTACTACGAGCAGTACTTC.

J is TRBJ2-3 and V is TRBV25-1; 8 positions agree with TRBD1. V was clipped by 3 bases and J by 0 bases; unmatched bases: 11. The CDR3 is 18 residues long. In germline, CDR1 is MGHDK, CDR2 SYGVNS. The CDR3 protein is CASSDRYYRGSSTDTQYF. The CDR3 DNA reads as TGTGCCAGCAGTGATCGCTATTACAGGGGGAGTAGCACAGATACGCAGTATTTT.

The chain couples TRBV19 to TRBJ1-3, with D possibly TRBD1 on 5 matching bases. This CDR3 has 15 amino acids. CDR1 and CDR2 (germline): LNHDA, SQIVND (reference sequence). Trimming took 5 bases from V and 0 from J, leaving 11 bases between them. CDR3 protein: CASSPARDSGNTIYF. Written as DNA, the CDR3 is TGTGCCAGTAGTCCGGCCAGGGACTCTGGAAACACCATATATTTT.

This chain joins TRBV12-3 or TRBV12-4 and TRBJ2-5; no reliable D call. The CDR3 spans 11 residues. The V gene lost 4 bases and the J gene lost 9 bases, with 9 bases spanning the gap. The CDR3 here is CASSSRLPQYF. The CDR3 DNA sequence: TGTGCCAGCAGTTCTCGACTGCCCCAGTACTTC.

CDR3 loop: CASSTTGGPSYEQYF. CDR3 nucleotide sequence: TGTGCCAGCAGTACCACAGGGGGCCCCTCCTACGAGCAGTACTTC. V is TRBV7-9 and J is TRBJ2-7, with TRBD1 identical over 9 bases. Looked up from germline, CDR1 is SEHNR and CDR2 is FQNEAQ (reference sequence). The trim removed 6 bases at V and 0 bases at J, leaving 6 bases unmatched. The CDR3 totals 15 residues.

The chain has TRBV11-2 and TRBJ2-1; perhaps TRBD1 as D (6 bases). This CDR3 spans 13 amino acids. Germline loops: CDR1 SGHAT, CDR2 FQNNGV. Between the trimmed V and J ends, which lost 5 bases and 9 bases, there was a span of 14 bases. CDR3 nucleotide sequence: TGTGCCAGCAGCCCCCAAGGGGGTACTGAGCAGTTCTTC. Translated: CASSPQGGTEQFF.

In DNA, the CDR3 is TGTGCCAGCAGTTTAGTGAAGGGGGCAGGCTCCTATAATTCACCCCTCCACTTT. Protein product: CASSLVKGAGSYNSPLHF. V usage is TRBV28 and J usage is TRBJ1-6; 7 bases line up with TRBD1. V shed 2 bases, J shed 0 bases, and the junction held 7 bases outside the gene matches. CDR1 and CDR2 (germline): MDHEN, SYDVKM. This CDR3 region has 18 residues.

The chain combines TRBV7-8 with TRBJ2-4; the match to TRBD2 covers 8 bases. The CDR3 is 14 amino acids. CDR1 is SGHVS, CDR2 FQNEAQ, per germline. After removal of 5 bases from V and 6 bases from J, the junction contained 6 bases not matched to a gene. The CDR3 spells CASSTREGGNIQYF. The CDR3 DNA reads as TGTGCCAGCAGCACACGGGAGGGGGGAAACATTCAGTACTTC.

The rearrangement links TRBV12-5 to TRBJ2-1; 14 positions match TRBD2. Germline CDR1 is LGHNT and CDR2 is FRNRAP. J was trimmed by 9 bases and V by 6 bases; bases with no gene match: 13. There are 17 residues in the CDR3. The CDR3 is CASGQGTSGSWAVEQFF. In nucleotides, the CDR3 is TGTGCTAGTGGCCAAGGGACTAGCGGGAGTTGGGCCGTTGAGCAGTTCTTC. The entire variable domain, with the rest obtained from reference TRBV12-5 and TRBJ2-1, is as follows: DARVTQTPRHKVTEMGQEVTMRCQPILGHNTVFWYRQTMMQGLELLAYFRNRAPLDDSGMPKDRFSAEMPDATLATLKIQPSEPRDSAVYFCASGQGTSGSWAVEQFFGPGTRLTVL.

The chain couples TRBV6-2 or TRBV6-3 to TRBJ1-1; 11 positions agree with TRBD1. V shed 4 bases and J 5 bases; nucleotides not matched to a gene: 6. Germline V CDR1 and CDR2: MNHEY, SVGEGT. The CDR3 is 15 residues long. CDR3 nucleotides: TGTGCCAGCAGTTGGACAGGGGGCGCAAGTACTGAAGCTTTCTTT. It specifies CASSWTGGASTEAFF.

J is TRBJ2-1 and V is TRBV5-1, with 12 bases aligning to TRBD2. The CDR3 is 18 amino acids. J gave up 2 bases and V 3 bases, and 9 bases lay outside the gene matches. Per the germline V gene, CDR1 is SGHRS and CDR2 is YFSETQ. The CDR3 nucleotides read TGCGCCAGCAGCTCGACTAGCGGGAGTGCTGGAGCCTACAATGAGCAGTTCTTC. It yields the protein CASSSTSGSAGAYNEQFF.

CDR3 protein: CASRPWGPNTEAFF. CDR3 sequence (DNA): TGTGCCAGCAGGCCCTGGGGGCCTAACACTGAAGCTTTCTTT. V gene TRBV6-5 combines with J gene TRBJ1-1; tentative D call: TRBD1 (6 bases). Germline-derived CDR1 and CDR2 are MNHEY and SVGAGI. Trimming stripped 6 bases from V and 2 bases from J, with 13 bases between. This CDR3 is built from 14 residues.

V usage is TRBV7-9 and J usage is TRBJ2-1, with D possibly matching TRBD2 (6 bases). The CDR3 consists of 12 residues. From germline, CDR1 is SEHNR and CDR2 FQNEAQ (reference sequence). V was cut by 10 bases and J by 2 bases, with 9 bases left in between. In DNA form, the CDR3 reads TGTGCCACTCGCGGGGCCTACAATGAGCAGTTCTTC. This sequence encodes CATRGAYNEQFF.

The chain employs TRBV19 and TRBJ2-1; the D gene is possibly TRBD1 (5 bases). Looked up from germline, CDR1 is LNHDA and CDR2 is SQIVND (reference sequence). Trimming took off 6 bases at V and 6 bases at J, with 9 bases between the two ends. The CDR3 runs to 12 residues. The CDR3 region has the DNA TGTGCCAGTAGCAGGACAACCAATGAGCAGTTCTTC. It specifies CASSRTTNEQFF.

The chain couples TRBV10-1 to TRBJ2-7, with TRBD1 matching 9 bases. Trimming cost V 2 bases and J 4 bases; bases outside gene matches: 6. Germline assignment: CDR1 WNHNN and CDR2 SYGVQD (reference sequence). This CDR3 contains 15 residues. The CDR3 region has the DNA TGCGCCAGCAGTGAGACCGGGACAGGGATATACGAGCAGTACTTC. Translating it yields CASSETGTGIYEQYF.